The present T cell receptor (beta chain) was sequenced within a study of T cell responses to AZD1222 COVID-19 vaccine. Study-level results: The donor cohort was predominantly white British with a female majority, and clonal diversity may have been underestimated. Unmutated variant regions are reportedly the target of nearly half of TCRs that are spike-specific.

CDR3 length: 15 residues. Germline CDR1 reads SGHKS; CDR2 reads YYEKEE (reference sequence). V lost 7 bases and J lost 8; bases outside the gene matches: 15. Data came from immunoSEQ multiplex PCR; TCRdb stores just in-frame clones and leaves some out. This sample carries 90,000 to 100,000 clones, around nine tenths of them seen once, and the ten largest clones take 15% to 20%. Details on this clone: What it binds is not known.

The sample in question was peripheral blood, obtained 28 days after the second AZD1222 dose. The J gene is TRBJ2-1, the V gene TRBV5-5; 7 positions agree with TRBD2. This receptor was identified in an adult who received the AZD1222 COVID-19 vaccine. The CDR3 nucleotides read TGTGCCAGCGTCCCCTCGGGACTATCCTGGGATGAGCAGTTCTTC. It yields the protein CASVPSGLSWDEQFF.